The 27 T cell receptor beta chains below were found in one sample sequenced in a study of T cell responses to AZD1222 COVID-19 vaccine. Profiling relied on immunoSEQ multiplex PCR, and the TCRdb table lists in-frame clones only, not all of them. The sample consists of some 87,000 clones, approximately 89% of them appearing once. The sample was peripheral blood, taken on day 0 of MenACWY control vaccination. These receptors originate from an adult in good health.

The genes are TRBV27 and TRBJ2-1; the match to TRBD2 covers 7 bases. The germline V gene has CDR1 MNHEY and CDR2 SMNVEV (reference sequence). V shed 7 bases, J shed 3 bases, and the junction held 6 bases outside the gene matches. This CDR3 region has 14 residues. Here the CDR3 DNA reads TGTGCCAGCAAGTTTGCGGGAGACTACAATGAGCAGTTCTTC. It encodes CASKFAGDYNEQFF.

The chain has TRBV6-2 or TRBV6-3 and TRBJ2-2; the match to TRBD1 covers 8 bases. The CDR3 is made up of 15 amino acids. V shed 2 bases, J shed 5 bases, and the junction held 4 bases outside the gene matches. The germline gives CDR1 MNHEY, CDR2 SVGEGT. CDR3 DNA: TGTGCCAGCAGTTACGGGACAGGCAGTACCGGGGAGCTGTTTTTT. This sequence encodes CASSYGTGSTGELFF.

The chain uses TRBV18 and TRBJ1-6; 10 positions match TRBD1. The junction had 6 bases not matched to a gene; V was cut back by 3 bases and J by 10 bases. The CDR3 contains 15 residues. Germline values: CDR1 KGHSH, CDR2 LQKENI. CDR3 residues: CASSPGTGASSPLHF. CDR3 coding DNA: TGTGCCAGCTCACCGGGGACAGGGGCCTCATCACCCCTCCACTTT.

The CDR3 region has the DNA TGTGCCAGCAGCTTGGGCCGGGGGTTGGACACTGAAGCTTTCTTT. Its translation is CASSLGRGLDTEAFF. This chain joins TRBV5-5 and TRBJ1-1; TRBD1 might be the D (5 bases). Looked up from germline, CDR1 is SGHKS and CDR2 is YYEKEE (reference sequence). The CDR3 contains 15 residues. The V gene lost 0 bases and the J gene lost 3 bases, with 12 bases spanning the gap.

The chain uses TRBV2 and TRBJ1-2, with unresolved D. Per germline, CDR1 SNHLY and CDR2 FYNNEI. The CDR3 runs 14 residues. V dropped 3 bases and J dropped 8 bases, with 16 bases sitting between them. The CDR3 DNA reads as TGTGCCAGCAGTGATGGTCCGTTCGCGGGAGGCTACACCTTC. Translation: CASSDGPFAGGYTF.

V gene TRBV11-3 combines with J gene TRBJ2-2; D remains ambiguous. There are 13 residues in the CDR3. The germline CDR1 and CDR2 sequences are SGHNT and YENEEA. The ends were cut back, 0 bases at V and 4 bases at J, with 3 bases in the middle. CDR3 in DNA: TGTGCCAGCAGCTTAGATCTCACCGGGGAGCTGTTTTTT. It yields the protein CASSLDLTGELFF.

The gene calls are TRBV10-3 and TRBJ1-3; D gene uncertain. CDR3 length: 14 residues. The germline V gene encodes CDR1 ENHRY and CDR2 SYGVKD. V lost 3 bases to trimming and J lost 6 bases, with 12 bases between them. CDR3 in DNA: TGTGCCATCAGTGACTGGGCAGGCGAAAACACCATATATTTT. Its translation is CAISDWAGENTIYF.

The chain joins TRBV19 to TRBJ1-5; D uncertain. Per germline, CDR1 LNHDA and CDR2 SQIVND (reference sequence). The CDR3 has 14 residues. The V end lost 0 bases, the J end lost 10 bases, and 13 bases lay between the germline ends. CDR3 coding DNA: TGTGCCAGTAGTATAGATCCCACCGGAATCCCCCAGCATTTT. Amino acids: CASSIDPTGIPQHF.

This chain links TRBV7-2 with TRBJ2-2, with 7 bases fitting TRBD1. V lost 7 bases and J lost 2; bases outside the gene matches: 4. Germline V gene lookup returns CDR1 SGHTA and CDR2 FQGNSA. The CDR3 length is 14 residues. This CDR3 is CASTWDSNTGELFF. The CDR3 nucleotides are TGTGCCAGCACCTGGGACAGCAACACCGGGGAGCTGTTTTTT.

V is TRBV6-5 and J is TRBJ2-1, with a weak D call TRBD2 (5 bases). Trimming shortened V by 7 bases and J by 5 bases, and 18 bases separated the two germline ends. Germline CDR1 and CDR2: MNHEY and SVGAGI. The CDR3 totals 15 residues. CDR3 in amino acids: CASTSPSGVNNEQFF. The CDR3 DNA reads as TGTGCCAGCACCTCCCCCAGCGGAGTTAACAATGAGCAGTTCTTC.

CDR3 DNA sequence: TGCGCCAGCAGCTTGGCGGGGACAGCGGATAATTCACCCCTCCACTTT. It is translated as CASSLAGTADNSPLHF. The chain is built from TRBV5-1 and TRBJ1-6; 7 bases map to TRBD1. The length of the CDR3 is 16 residues. The germline CDR1 and CDR2 sequences are SGHRS and YFSETQ. V shed 0 bases and J 5 bases; nucleotides not matched to a gene: 5.

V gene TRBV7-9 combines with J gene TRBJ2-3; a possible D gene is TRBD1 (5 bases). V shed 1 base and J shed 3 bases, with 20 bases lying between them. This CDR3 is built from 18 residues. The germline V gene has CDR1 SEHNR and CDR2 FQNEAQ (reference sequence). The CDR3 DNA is TGTGCCAGCAGCTTAGTCGGCGCAGGGATATTAAGTACAGATACGCAGTATTTT. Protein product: CASSLVGAGILSTDTQYF. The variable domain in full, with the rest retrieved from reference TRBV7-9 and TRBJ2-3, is DTGVSQNPRHKITKRGQNVTFRCDPISEHNRLYWYRQTLGQGPEFLTYFQNEAQLEKSRLLSDRFSAERPKGSFSTLEIQRTEQGDSAMYLCASSLVGAGILSTDTQYFGPGTRLTVL.

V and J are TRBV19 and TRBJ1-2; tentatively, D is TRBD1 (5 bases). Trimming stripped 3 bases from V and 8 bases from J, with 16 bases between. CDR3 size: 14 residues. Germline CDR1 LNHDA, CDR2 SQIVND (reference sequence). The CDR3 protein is CASSIPGRRDGYTF. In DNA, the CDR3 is TGTGCCAGTAGTATTCCGGGACGGCGAGACGGCTACACCTTC.

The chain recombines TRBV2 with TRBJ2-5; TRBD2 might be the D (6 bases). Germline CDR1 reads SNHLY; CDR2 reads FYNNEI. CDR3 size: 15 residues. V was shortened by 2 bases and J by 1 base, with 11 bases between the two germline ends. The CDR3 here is CASSELGGSQETQYF. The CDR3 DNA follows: TGTGCCAGCAGTGAATTGGGGGGATCCCAAGAGACCCAGTACTTC.

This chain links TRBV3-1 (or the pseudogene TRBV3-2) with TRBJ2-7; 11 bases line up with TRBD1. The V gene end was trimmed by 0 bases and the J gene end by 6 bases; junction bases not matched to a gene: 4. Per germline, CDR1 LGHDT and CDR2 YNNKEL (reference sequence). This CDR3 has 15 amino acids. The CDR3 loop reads CASSQEGQGGGEQYF. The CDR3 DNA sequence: TGTGCCAGCAGCCAAGAGGGACAGGGGGGTGGCGAGCAGTACTTC.

This chain's CDR3 is CASTQGIANYGYTF. CDR3 coding DNA: TGTGCCAGCACCCAGGGGATAGCTAACTATGGCTACACCTTC. The V and J genes are TRBV2 and TRBJ1-2; maybe TRBD1 (6 bases). V shed 7 bases and J shed 0 bases, with 12 bases lying between them. This CDR3 region has 14 residues. Germline values: CDR1 SNHLY, CDR2 FYNNEI.

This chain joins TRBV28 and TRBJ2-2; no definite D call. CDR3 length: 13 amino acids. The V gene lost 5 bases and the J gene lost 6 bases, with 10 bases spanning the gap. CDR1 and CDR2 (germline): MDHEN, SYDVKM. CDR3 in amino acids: CASSPRFAGELFF. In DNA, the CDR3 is TGTGCCAGCAGTCCCAGGTTTGCCGGGGAGCTGTTTTTT. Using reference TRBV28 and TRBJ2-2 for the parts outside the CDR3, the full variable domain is DVKVTQSSRYLVKRTGEKVFLECVQDMDHENMFWYRQDPGLGLRLIYFSYDVKMKEKGDIPEGYSVSREKKERFSLILESASTNQTSMYLCASSPRFAGELFFGEGSRLTVL.

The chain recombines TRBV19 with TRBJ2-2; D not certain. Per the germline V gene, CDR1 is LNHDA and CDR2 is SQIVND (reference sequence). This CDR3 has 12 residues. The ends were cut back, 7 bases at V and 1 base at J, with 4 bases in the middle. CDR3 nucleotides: TGTGCCAGTAACAAGAACACCGGGGAGCTGTTTTTT. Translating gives CASNKNTGELFF.

The CDR3 loop is CASSQEQVNTDTQYF. In nucleotides, the CDR3 is TGCGCCAGCAGCCAAGAACAGGTTAACACAGATACGCAGTATTTT. The rearrangement uses TRBV4-3 and TRBJ2-3; D is possibly TRBD1 (5 bases). The CDR3 extends over 15 amino acids. Per the germline V gene, CDR1 is LGHNA and CDR2 is YSLEER. V shed 0 bases and J shed 2 bases, with 9 bases lying between them.

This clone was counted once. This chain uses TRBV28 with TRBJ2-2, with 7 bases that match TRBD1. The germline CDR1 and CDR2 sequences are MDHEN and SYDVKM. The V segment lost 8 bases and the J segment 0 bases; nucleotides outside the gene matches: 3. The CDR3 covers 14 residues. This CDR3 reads CASLGQANTGELFF. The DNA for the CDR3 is TGTGCCAGCCTCGGACAGGCGAACACCGGGGAGCTGTTTTTT.

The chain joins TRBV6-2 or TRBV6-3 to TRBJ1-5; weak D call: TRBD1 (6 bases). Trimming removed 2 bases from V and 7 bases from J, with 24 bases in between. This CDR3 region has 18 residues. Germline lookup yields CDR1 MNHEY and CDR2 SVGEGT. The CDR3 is CASSYSPGRRGAQQPQHF. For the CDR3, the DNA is TGTGCCAGCAGTTACAGCCCCGGTCGCCGGGGGGCCCAACAGCCCCAGCATTTT.

The CDR3 sequence: CASRTSGSSYEQYF. CDR3 nucleotides: TGTGCCAGCCGGACTAGCGGGAGCTCCTACGAGCAGTACTTC. The chain joins TRBV18 to TRBJ2-7; 13 nucleotides agree with TRBD2. CDR1 is KGHSH, CDR2 LQKENI, per germline. This CDR3 has 14 amino acids. After removal of 8 bases from V and 0 bases from J, the junction contained 1 base not matched to a gene.

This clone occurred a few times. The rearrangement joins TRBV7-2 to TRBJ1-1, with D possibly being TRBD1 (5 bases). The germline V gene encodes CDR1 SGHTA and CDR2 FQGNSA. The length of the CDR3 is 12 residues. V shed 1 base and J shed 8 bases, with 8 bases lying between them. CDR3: CASSLDPGEAFF. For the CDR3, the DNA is TGTGCCAGCAGCTTAGACCCAGGGGAAGCTTTCTTT.

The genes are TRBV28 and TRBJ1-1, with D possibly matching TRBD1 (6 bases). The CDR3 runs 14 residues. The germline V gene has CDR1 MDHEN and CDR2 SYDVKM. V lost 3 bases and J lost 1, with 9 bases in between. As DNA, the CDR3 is TGTGCCAGCAGTTTGTCAGGGGCGAACACTGAAGCTTTCTTT. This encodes CASSLSGANTEAFF.

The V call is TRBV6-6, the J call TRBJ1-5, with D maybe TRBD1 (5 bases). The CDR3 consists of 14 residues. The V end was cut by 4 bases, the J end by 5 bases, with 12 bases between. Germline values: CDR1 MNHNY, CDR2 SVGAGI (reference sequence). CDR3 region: CASSSSGLYQPQHF. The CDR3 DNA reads TGTGCCAGCAGTTCCTCGGGACTTTATCAGCCCCAGCATTTT.

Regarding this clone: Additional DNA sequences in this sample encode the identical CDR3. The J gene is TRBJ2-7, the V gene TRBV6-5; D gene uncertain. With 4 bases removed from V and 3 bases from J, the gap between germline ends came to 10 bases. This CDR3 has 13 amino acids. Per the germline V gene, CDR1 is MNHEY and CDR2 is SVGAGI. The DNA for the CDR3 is TGTGCCAGCAGTTTGGCAGGAAGCTACGAGCAGTACTTC. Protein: CASSLAGSYEQYF.

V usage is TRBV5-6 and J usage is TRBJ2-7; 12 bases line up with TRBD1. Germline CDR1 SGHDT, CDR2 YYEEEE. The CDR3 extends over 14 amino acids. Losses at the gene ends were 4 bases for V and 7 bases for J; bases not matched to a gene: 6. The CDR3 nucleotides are TGTGCCAGCAGCGGGGGACAGGGGGCGAGGGAGCAGTACTTC. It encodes CASSGGQGAREQYF.